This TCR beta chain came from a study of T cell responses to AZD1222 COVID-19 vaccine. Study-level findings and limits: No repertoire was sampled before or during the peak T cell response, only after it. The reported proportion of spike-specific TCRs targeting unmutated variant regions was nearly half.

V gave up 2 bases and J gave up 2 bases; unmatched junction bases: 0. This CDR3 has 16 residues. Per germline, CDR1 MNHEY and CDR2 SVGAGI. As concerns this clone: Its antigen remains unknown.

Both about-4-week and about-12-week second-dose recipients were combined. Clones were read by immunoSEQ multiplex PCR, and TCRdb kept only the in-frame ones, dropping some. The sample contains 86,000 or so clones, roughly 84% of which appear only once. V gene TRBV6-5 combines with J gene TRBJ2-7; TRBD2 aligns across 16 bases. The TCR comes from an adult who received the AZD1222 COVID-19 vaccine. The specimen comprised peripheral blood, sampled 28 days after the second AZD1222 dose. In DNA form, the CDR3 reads TGTGCCAGCAGTTACGGGACTAGCGGGAGGGCCTACGAGCAGTACTTC. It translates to CASSYGTSGRAYEQYF.